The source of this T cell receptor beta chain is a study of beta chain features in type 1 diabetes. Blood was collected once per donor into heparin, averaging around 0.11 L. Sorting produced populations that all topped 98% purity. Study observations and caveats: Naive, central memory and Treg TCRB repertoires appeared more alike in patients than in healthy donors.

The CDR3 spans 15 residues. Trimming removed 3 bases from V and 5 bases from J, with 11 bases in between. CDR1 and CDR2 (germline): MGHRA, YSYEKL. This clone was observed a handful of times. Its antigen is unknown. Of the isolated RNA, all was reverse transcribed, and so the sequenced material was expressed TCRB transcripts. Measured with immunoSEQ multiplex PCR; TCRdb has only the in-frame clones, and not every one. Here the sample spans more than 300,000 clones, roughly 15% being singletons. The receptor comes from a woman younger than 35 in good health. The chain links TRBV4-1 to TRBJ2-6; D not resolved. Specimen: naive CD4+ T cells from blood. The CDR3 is CASSQSWLWANVLTF. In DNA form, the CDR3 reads TGCGCCAGCAGCCAGTCGTGGCTCTGGGCCAACGTCCTGACTTTC.